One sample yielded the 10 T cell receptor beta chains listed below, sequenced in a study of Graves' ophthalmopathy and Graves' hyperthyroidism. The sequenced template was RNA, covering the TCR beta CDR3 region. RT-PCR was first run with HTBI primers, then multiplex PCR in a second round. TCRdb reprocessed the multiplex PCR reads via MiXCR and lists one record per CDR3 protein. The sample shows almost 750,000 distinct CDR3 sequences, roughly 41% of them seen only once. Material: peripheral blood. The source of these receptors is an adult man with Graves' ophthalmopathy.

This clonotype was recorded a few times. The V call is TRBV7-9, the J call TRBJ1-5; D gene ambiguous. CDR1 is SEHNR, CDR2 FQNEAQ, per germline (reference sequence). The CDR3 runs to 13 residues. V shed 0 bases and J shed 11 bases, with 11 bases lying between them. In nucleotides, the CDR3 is TGTGCCAGCAGCTTAGCCGGAGCGGAGACCCAGCATTTT. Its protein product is CASSLAGAETQHF.

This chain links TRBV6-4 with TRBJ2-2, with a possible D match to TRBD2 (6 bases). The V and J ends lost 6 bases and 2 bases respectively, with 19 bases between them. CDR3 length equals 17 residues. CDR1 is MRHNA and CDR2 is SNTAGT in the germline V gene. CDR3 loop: CASSVEIAVQNTGELFF. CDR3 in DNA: TGTGCCAGCAGCGTCGAAATAGCGGTCCAAAACACCGGGGAGCTGTTTTTT.

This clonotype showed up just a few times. CDR3 nucleotide sequence: TGCAGCGGGTGGTTACCGGGACAGGGCGATGAAAAACTGTTTTTT. Its translation is CSGWLPGQGDEKLFF. The V gene is TRBV29-1, the J gene TRBJ1-4; 9 nucleotides agree with TRBD1. Trimming cost V 7 bases and J 6 bases; bases outside gene matches: 12. The CDR3 sequence is 15 residues long. CDR1 is SQVTM, CDR2 ANQGSEA, per germline.

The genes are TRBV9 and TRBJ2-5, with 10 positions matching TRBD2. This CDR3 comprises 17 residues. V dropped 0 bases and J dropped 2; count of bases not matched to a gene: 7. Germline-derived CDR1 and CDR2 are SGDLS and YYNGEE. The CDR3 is CASSVGSSGGLQETQYF. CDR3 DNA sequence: TGTGCCAGCAGCGTAGGGTCTAGCGGGGGCCTTCAAGAGACCCAGTACTTC.

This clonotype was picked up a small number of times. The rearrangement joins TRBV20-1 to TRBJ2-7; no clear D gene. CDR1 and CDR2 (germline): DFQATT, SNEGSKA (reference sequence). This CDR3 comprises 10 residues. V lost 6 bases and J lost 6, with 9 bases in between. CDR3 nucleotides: TGCAGTGCCAGCTTAGGCGAGCAGTACTTC. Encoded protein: CSASLGEQYF.

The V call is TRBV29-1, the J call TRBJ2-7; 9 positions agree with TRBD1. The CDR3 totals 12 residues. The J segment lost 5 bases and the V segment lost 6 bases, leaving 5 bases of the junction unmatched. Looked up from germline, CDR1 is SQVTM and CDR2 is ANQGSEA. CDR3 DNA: TGCAGCGTCCAACAGGGGGCCGACGAGCAGTACTTC. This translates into CSVQQGADEQYF.

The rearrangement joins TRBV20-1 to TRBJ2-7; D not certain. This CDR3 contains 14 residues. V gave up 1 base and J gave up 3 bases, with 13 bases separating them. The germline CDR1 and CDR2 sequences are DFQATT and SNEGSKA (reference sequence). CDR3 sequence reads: CSARGPSAIYEQYF. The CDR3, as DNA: TGCAGTGCTAGAGGCCCCTCGGCAATCTACGAGCAGTACTTC.

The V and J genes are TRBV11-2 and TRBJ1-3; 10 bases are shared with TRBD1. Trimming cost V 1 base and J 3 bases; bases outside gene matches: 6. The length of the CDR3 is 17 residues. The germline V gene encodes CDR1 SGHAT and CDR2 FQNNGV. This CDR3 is CASSLGQGAFSGNTIYF. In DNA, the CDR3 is TGTGCCAGCAGCTTAGGACAGGGGGCGTTTAGTGGAAACACCATATATTTT.

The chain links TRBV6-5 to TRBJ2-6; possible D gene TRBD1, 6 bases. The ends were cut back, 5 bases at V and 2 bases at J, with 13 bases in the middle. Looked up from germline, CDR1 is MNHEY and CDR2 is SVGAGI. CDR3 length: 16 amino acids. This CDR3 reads CASSRPNRAGANVLTF. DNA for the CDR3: TGTGCCAGCAGTCGCCCCAACAGGGCTGGGGCCAACGTCCTGACTTTC.

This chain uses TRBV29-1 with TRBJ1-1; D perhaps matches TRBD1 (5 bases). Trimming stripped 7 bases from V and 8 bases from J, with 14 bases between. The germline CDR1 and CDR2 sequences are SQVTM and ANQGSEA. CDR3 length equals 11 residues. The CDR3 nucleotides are TGCAGCGCCTGGGGGACTGCCGAAGCTTTCTTT. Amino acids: CSAWGTAEAFF.